This is a list of T cell receptor beta chains from one sample in a study of blood T cell repertoires in COVID-19. The repertoire was sequenced with immunoSEQ multiplex PCR; TCRdb's copy has only in-frame clones and lacks some. The sample contains roughly 100,000 clones, 76% of which appear only once. The sample taken for sequencing was peripheral blood. The receptors were gathered from a man older than 75 with COVID-19, enrolled during active disease. CDR3s include the opening cysteine and the closing phenylalanine or tryptophan. The order of the fields is J gene, D gene, clone size, V gene, CDR3 protein, CDR3 DNA. A D gene is named only where the DNA matches it firmly. Expanded clones are given a class, and other clones once, few, many or no size at all.

TRBJ2-6 | TRBD1 | once | TRBV28 | CASSLWGTGGLSGANVLTF | TGTGCCAGCAGTTTATGGGGGACAGGGGGCCTTTCTGGGGCCAACGTCCTGACTTTC
TRBJ1-5 | . | . | TRBV21-1 | CAILRDRPRAQHF | TGTGCCATCCTTAGGGACAGACCTCGGGCCCAGCATTTT
TRBJ2-3 | TRBD2 | once | TRBV4-2 | CASSQDETSGYTDTQYF | TGTGCCAGCAGCCAAGATGAGACTAGCGGGTACACAGATACGCAGTATTTT
TRBJ2-7 | TRBD2 | . | TRBV5-1 | CASSWLAGAYEQYF | TGCGCCAGCAGCTGGCTAGCGGGAGCCTACGAGCAGTACTTC
TRBJ2-3 | . | . | TRBV7-2 | CASSPQGLSGDTQYF | TGTGCCAGCAGCCCACAGGGTCTTTCCGGCGATACGCAGTATTTT
TRBJ1-6 | . | once | TRBV7-6 | CASSLASGASPLHF | TGTGCCAGCAGCTTAGCGAGCGGGGCTTCACCCCTCCACTTT
TRBJ2-1 | . | . | TRBV4-3 | CASSQVWGSDNEQFF | TGCGCCAGCAGCCAAGTATGGGGCTCTGACAATGAGCAGTTCTTC
TRBJ1-6 | . | . | TRBV5-4 | CASSWEASSGSPLHF | TGTGCCAGCAGCTGGGAGGCCAGCTCTGGATCACCCCTCCACTTT
TRBJ1-3 | . | . | TRBV6-6 | CASSRPTATGGNTIYF | TGTGCCAGCAGCCGACCGACGGCAACCGGGGGAAACACCATATATTTT
TRBJ2-2 | TRBD1 | . | TRBV30 | CAWRADRESTGELFF | TGTGCCTGGAGAGCAGACAGGGAATCAACCGGGGAGCTGTTTTTT
TRBJ2-2 | . | few | TRBV5-1 | CASSLAGANTGELFF | TGCGCCAGCAGCTTGGCCGGGGCGAACACCGGGGAGCTGTTTTTT
TRBJ1-2 | . | . | TRBV5-1 | CASSLDRSGYTF | TGCGCCAGCAGCCTTGACAGGTCTGGCTACACCTTC
TRBJ2-5 | . | . | TRBV5-5 | CASSTLEVSETQYF | TGTGCCAGCAGCACCCTCGAGGTCTCAGAGACCCAGTACTTC
TRBJ2-7 | TRBD1 | few | TRBV7-2 | CASSLEDRAYEQYF | TGTGCCAGCAGCTTAGAGGACAGGGCCTACGAGCAGTACTTC
TRBJ2-2 | TRBD2 | . | TRBV29-1 | CSVRINSGRTGELFF | TGCAGCGTAAGGATCAATAGCGGGAGGACCGGGGAGCTGTTTTTT
TRBJ2-7 | TRBD1 | . | TRBV23-1 | CASSQLQGSTYEQYF | TGCGCCAGCAGTCAATTACAGGGGTCCACCTACGAGCAGTACTTC
TRBJ2-2 | . | few | TRBV7-9 | CASSLGTANTGELFF | TGTGCCAGCAGCTTAGGGACAGCGAACACCGGGGAGCTGTTTTTT
TRBJ2-3 | . | . | TRBV7-8 | CASSFVQSVYTQYF | TGTGCCAGCAGCTTCGTACAGTCGGTATATACGCAGTATTTT
TRBJ1-2 | . | . | TRBV29-1 | CSVESGGYTF | TGCAGCGTTGAGAGTGGTGGCTACACCTTC
TRBJ2-2 | TRBD1 | . | TRBV19 | CATKQGSSMNTGELFF | TGTGCCACCAAACAGGGGAGTTCGATGAACACCGGGGAGCTGTTTTTT
TRBJ2-7 | TRBD2 | once | TRBV11-3 | CASSLTSGSSDEQYF | TGTGCCAGCAGCCTTACTAGCGGGAGTAGCGACGAGCAGTACTTC
TRBJ2-3 | . | . | TRBV7-2 | CASSSGQSTDTQYF | TGTGCCAGCAGCTCCGGACAGTCCACAGATACGCAGTATTTT
TRBJ2-3 | . | . | TRBV24-1 | CATRGAGSTDTQYF | TGTGCCACCAGGGGCGCGGGAAGCACAGATACGCAGTATTTT
TRBJ1-5 | . | . | TRBV5-5 | CASSLVPYSNQPQHF | TGTGCCAGCAGCTTGGTTCCCTATAGCAATCAGCCCCAGCATTTT
TRBJ1-1 | TRBD1 | . | TRBV9 | CASSLVGTGGLNTEAFF | TGTGCCAGCAGCCTAGTGGGGACAGGGGGCCTGAACACTGAAGCTTTCTTT
TRBJ2-3 | TRBD2 | . | TRBV9 | CASSVAPGGRGDTQYF | TGTGCCAGCAGCGTAGCTCCTGGCGGGAGAGGAGATACGCAGTATTTT
TRBJ2-7 | TRBD1 | . | TRBV19 | CASSIHRGQSYEQYF | TGTGCCAGTAGTATCCACAGGGGCCAATCCTACGAGCAGTACTTC
TRBJ2-7 | TRBD2 | few | TRBV28 | CASSVTSGYSYEQYF | TGTGCCAGCAGTGTAACTAGCGGGTACTCCTACGAGCAGTACTTC
TRBJ1-2 | TRBD1 | . | TRBV9 | CASSVGSAGGNYGYTF | TGTGCCAGCAGCGTAGGATCGGCAGGGGGCAACTATGGCTACACCTTC
TRBJ2-3 | . | . | TRBV11-1 | CASSLDPTDTQYF | TGTGCCAGCAGCTTAGATCCGACAGATACGCAGTATTTT
TRBJ1-2 | . | . | TRBV12-3/TRBV12-4 | CASSFRDSRGYTF | TGTGCCAGCAGTTTTCGGGACTCCCGTGGCTACACCTTC
TRBJ2-7 | TRBD1 | few | TRBV18 | CASSPMGTGGEQYF | TGTGCCAGCTCACCGATGGGGACAGGAGGCGAGCAGTACTTC
TRBJ1-1 | . | . | TRBV11-3 | CASSHTGTSNTEAFF | TGTGCCAGCAGCCATACCGGGACTTCGAACACTGAAGCTTTCTTT
TRBJ2-1 | TRBD2 | . | TRBV24-1 | CATSDFEGGVWEQFF | TGTGCCACCAGTGATTTTGAGGGAGGGGTCTGGGAGCAGTTCTTC
TRBJ2-7 | . | few | TRBV9 | CASSSQGYEQYF | TGTGCCAGCAGTTCTCAGGGGTACGAGCAGTACTTC
TRBJ1-2 | . | . | TRBV5-1 | CASSLNSVNYGYTF | TGCGCCAGCAGCTTAAACAGTGTGAACTATGGCTACACCTTC
TRBJ2-7 | . | . | TRBV18 | CASSPISYEQYF | TGTGCCAGCTCGCCTATTTCCTACGAGCAGTACTTC
TRBJ1-2 | TRBD1 | once | TRBV5-1 | CASSLGTGKNNYGYTF | TGCGCCAGCAGCCTAGGGACAGGAAAGAATAACTATGGCTACACCTTC
TRBJ1-4 | . | . | TRBV30 | CAWSAGSSNEKLFF | TGTGCCTGGAGCGCCGGGTCCAGTAATGAAAAACTGTTTTTT
TRBJ1-1 | . | . | TRBV29-1 | CSVEHRAGGTEAFF | TGCAGCGTCGAACACAGGGCAGGAGGCACTGAAGCTTTCTTT
TRBJ2-7 | TRBD1 | . | TRBV7-8 | CASSPVEAGGSEQYF | TGTGCCAGCAGCCCAGTCGAGGCAGGGGGATCCGAGCAGTACTTC
TRBJ1-2 | . | few | TRBV28 | CASSTLPGGVYGYTF | TGTGCCAGCAGTACTCTACCCGGGGGGGTCTATGGCTACACCTTC
TRBJ1-2 | . | . | TRBV28 | CASTLGRYGYTF | TGTGCCAGCACTTTAGGTAGATATGGCTACACCTTC
TRBJ2-1 | TRBD2 | . | TRBV7-9 | CASSPITSGGSSYNEQFF | TGTGCCAGCAGCCCGATCACTAGCGGGGGAAGCTCCTACAATGAGCAGTTCTTC
TRBJ1-4 | . | once | TRBV6-1 | CASSAFDLRVNEKLFF | TGTGCCAGCAGTGCATTCGACCTGAGGGTTAATGAAAAACTGTTTTTT
TRBJ2-2 | TRBD2 | . | TRBV7-8 | CASTPRERDDGELFF | TGTGCCAGCACCCCCCGGGAGCGGGATGACGGGGAGCTGTTTTTT
TRBJ1-4 | . | . | TRBV6-5 | CATRGGTNEKLFF | TGTGCCACGCGGGGTGGCACTAATGAAAAACTGTTTTTT
TRBJ2-1 | . | . | TRBV15 | CATSSSGIPYNEQFF | TGTGCCACCAGCAGTTCAGGGATTCCCTACAATGAGCAGTTCTTC
TRBJ1-6 | . | once | TRBV10-3 | CAISEGGNNSPLHF | TGTGCCATCAGTGAAGGGGGTAATAATTCACCCCTCCACTTT
TRBJ1-4 | TRBD1 | . | TRBV28 | CASSQNRGDEKLFF | TGTGCCAGCAGCCAAAACAGGGGGGATGAAAAACTGTTTTTT
TRBJ2-3 | TRBD2 | . | TRBV6-2/TRBV6-3 | CASSYSGTTADTQYF | TGTGCCAGCAGTTACTCGGGGACTACAGCGGATACGCAGTATTTT
TRBJ2-7 | . | once | TRBV15 | CATSRDRVTGSSYEQYF | TGTGCCACCAGCCGAGACAGAGTCACAGGGTCCTCCTACGAGCAGTACTTC
TRBJ1-4 | TRBD1 | . | TRBV11-2 | CASSLGTGADEKLFF | TGTGCCAGCAGCCTCGGGACAGGGGCGGATGAAAAACTGTTTTTT
TRBJ2-1 | . | . | TRBV15 | CATSRDGTYNEQFF | TGTGCCACCAGCAGAGATGGGACATACAATGAGCAGTTCTTC
TRBJ1-3 | . | . | TRBV19 | CASSINRDSGNTIYF | TGTGCCAGTAGTATCAACAGGGATTCTGGAAACACCATATATTTT
TRBJ2-2 | . | . | TRBV5-1 | CASTPRLQGGGGELFF | TGCGCCAGCACCCCACGACTCCAGGGGGGAGGCGGGGAGCTGTTTTTT
TRBJ2-5 | . | . | TRBV6-2/TRBV6-3 | CASSEGVLKTQYF | TGTGCCAGCAGTGAGGGGGTATTGAAGACCCAGTACTTC
TRBJ2-1 | . | . | TRBV6-5 | CASSLNNEQFF | TGTGCCAGCAGCCTAAACAATGAGCAGTTCTTC